This T cell receptor (beta chain) was sequenced during a study of cytomegalovirus exposure and HLA in healthy donors. About the research overall: Around 180 million T cells yielded around 120 million unique TCR beta sequences in earlier analysis.

The PCR employed 60 Vbeta primers together with 13 Jbeta primers. Data came from immunoSEQ multiplex PCR; TCRdb stores just in-frame clones and leaves some out. The sample includes roughly 120,000 clones, 65% to 85% of them seen just once. CDR3 size: 15 residues. V shed 4 bases, J shed 1 base, and the junction held 7 bases outside the gene matches. CDR1 and CDR2 from the germline V gene are SGHRS and YFSETQ. Input material: PBMCs. This sequence was found in a man aged 25-40 years in good health and CMV-seropositive. The J gene is TRBJ2-5, the V gene TRBV5-1, with 7 bases identical to TRBD1. CDR3 residues: CASSHLTGAQETQYF. In DNA, the CDR3 is TGCGCCAGCAGCCATCTAACAGGGGCCCAAGAGACCCAGTACTTC.